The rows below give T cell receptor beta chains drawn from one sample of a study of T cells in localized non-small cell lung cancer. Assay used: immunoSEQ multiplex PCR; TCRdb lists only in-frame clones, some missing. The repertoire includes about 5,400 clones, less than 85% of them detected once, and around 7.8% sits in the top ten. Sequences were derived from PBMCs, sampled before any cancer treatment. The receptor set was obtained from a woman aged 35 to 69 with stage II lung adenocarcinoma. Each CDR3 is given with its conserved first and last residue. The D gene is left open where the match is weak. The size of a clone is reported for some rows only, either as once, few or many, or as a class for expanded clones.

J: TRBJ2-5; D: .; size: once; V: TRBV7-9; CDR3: CASSFPQAERETQYF; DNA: TGTGCCAGCAGCTTTCCCCAAGCGGAGCGAGAGACCCAGTACTTC
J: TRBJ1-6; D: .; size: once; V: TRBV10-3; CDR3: CAIKSAGGNSPLHF; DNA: TGTGCCATCAAAAGCGCGGGGGGTAATTCACCCCTCCACTTT
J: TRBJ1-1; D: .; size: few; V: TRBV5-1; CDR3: CASSRDGNTEAFF; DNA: TGCGCCAGCAGCCGGGACGGGAACACTGAAGCTTTCTTT
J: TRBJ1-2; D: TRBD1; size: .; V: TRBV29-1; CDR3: CSVEVGTGDGYTF; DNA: TGCAGCGTTGAAGTGGGCACAGGGGATGGCTACACCTTC
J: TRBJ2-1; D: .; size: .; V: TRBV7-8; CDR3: CASSFRGNEQFF; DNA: TGTGCCAGCAGCTTTAGGGGCAATGAGCAGTTCTTC
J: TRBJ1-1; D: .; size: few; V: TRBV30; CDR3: CAWSRVSPEAFF; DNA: TGTGCCTGGAGTCGGGTATCCCCTGAAGCTTTCTTT
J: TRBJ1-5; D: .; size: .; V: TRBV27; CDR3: CASSRGRNQPQHF; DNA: TGTGCCAGCAGTAGAGGACGGAATCAGCCCCAGCATTTT
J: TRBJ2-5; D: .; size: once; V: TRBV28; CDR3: CASSLGGSILSETQYF; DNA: TGTGCCAGCAGTTTGGGGGGCTCTATACTCTCTGAGACCCAGTACTTC
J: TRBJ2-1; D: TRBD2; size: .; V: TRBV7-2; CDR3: CASSPRTSGVSPFF; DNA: TGTGCCAGCAGCCCTCGGACTAGCGGGGTTTCCCCGTTCTTC
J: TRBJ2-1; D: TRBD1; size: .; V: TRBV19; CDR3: CASSPGTGHNEQFF; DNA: TGTGCCAGTAGTCCCGGGACAGGTCACAATGAGCAGTTCTTC
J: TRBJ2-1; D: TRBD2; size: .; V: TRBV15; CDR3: CATSRARASGRARYNEQFF; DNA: TGTGCCACCAGCAGAGCCCGGGCTAGCGGGAGGGCCAGATACAATGAGCAGTTCTTC
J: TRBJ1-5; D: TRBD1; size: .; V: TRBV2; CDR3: CASSQGGNQPQHF; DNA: TGTGCCAGCAGCCAGGGGGGCAATCAGCCCCAGCATTTT
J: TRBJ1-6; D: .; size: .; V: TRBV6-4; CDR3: CASKAGPNSPLHF; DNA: TGTGCCAGCAAAGCAGGGCCGAATTCACCCCTCCACTTT
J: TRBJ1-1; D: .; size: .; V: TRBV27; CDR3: CASRGVGGEAFF; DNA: TGTGCCAGCAGAGGGGTGGGAGGAGAGGCTTTCTTT
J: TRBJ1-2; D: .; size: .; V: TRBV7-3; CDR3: CASSLDGGYGYTF; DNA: TGTGCCAGCAGCTTAGACGGGGGGTATGGCTACACCTTC
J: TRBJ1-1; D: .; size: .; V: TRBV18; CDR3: CASSTAAGLNTEAFF; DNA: TGTGCCAGCTCTACGGCGGCAGGATTGAACACTGAAGCTTTCTTT
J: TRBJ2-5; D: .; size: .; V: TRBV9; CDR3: CASSVGGGSETQYF; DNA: TGTGCCAGCAGCGTTGGGGGGGGCTCGGAGACCCAGTACTTC
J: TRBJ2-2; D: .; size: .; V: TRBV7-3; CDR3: CASSSGFGELFF; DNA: TGTGCCAGCAGCTCCGGCTTCGGGGAGCTGTTTTTT
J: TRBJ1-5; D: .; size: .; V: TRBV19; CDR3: CASSYGGGGQPQHF; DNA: TGTGCCAGTAGTTACGGGGGGGGCGGTCAGCCCCAGCATTTT
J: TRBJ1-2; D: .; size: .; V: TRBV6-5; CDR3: CASSYSRRGHYGYTF; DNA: TGTGCCAGCAGTTACTCGAGGAGGGGCCACTATGGCTACACCTTC
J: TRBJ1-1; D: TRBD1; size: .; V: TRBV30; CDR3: CAWSFRDRETEAFF; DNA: TGTGCCTGGAGTTTCCGGGACAGGGAAACTGAAGCTTTCTTT
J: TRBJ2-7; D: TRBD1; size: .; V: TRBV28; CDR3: CASSPGQVVYEQYF; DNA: TGTGCCAGCAGTCCGGGACAGGTGGTGTACGAGCAGTACTTC
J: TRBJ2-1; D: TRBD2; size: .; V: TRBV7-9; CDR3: CASEPPRSGTWNEQFF; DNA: TGTGCCAGCGAACCCCCGCGGAGCGGGACCTGGAATGAGCAGTTCTTC
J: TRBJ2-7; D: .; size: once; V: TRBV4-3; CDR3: CASSQGTGPHYEQYF; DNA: TGCGCCAGCAGCCAGGGTACGGGACCCCACTACGAGCAGTACTTC
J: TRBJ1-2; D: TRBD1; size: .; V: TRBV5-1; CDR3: CASSFTTGGDGYTF; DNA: TGCGCCAGCAGCTTTACGACAGGGGGCGATGGCTACACCTTC
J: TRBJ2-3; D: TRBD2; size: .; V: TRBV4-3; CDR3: CASSQEGREGDTQYF; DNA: TGCGCCAGCAGCCAAGAGGGAAGGGAGGGAGATACGCAGTATTTT
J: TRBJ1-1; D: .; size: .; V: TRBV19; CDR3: CASSKVPGLNTEAFF; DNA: TGTGCCAGTAGTAAGGTGCCAGGGCTGAACACTGAAGCTTTCTTT
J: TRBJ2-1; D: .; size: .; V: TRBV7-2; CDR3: CASSLIVSREQFF; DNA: TGTGCCAGCAGCTTAATAGTCAGCCGTGAGCAGTTCTTC
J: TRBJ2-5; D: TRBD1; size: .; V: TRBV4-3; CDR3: CASSQDGQATQYF; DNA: TGCGCCAGCAGCCAAGATGGACAGGCGACCCAGTACTTC